The clone carrying this TCR beta chain was seen at least ten times. A second roughly 7 to 11 cycle PCR used barcoded and J-beta primers. Each cDNA molecule was tagged by a template-switch adaptor with 12 random nucleotides. One entry per CDR3 protein, called by TCRdb with MiXCR from the 5' RACE reads. In the table there are fewer than 750,000 distinct CDR3 sequences, under 65% of which are singletons. This sample was included in a study of blood T cells in healthy people across ages. Germline loops: CDR1 SGHVS, CDR2 FNYEAQ. The germline V and J ends were trimmed by 1 base and 3 bases, with 10 bases remaining between them. CDR3 length: 14 residues.

This TCR derives from a woman aged 80 or over in good health. What was sequenced was blood. J is TRBJ2-7 and V is TRBV7-6, with D possibly called TRBD1 or TRBD2 (5 bases each). This chain's CDR3 is CASSLVSGGYEQYF. DNA for the CDR3: TGTGCCAGCAGCTTAGTTAGTGGGGGCTACGAGCAGTACTTC.